This T cell receptor (beta chain) stems from a study of T cell responses to AZD1222 COVID-19 vaccine. This clone was observed once. Generated by immunoSEQ multiplex PCR, the TCRdb table keeps only in-frame clones and is missing some. This repertoire shows approximately 160,000 clones, more than 70% found once; its top ten account for roughly 2%. The clonotype originates from an adult in good health. The specimen was peripheral blood, collected on day 0 of AZD1222 vaccination.

CDR3 amino acids: CASSRGREVSRTGELFF. The CDR3 nucleotides are TGTGCCAGCAGCCGCGGGCGGGAGGTCTCTCGAACCGGGGAGCTGTTTTTT. V and J are TRBV7-9 and TRBJ2-2; 8 bases line up with TRBD2. Germline lookup yields CDR1 SEHNR and CDR2 FQNEAQ (reference sequence). This CDR3 has 17 amino acids. V lost 5 bases, J lost 5 bases, and 13 bases stayed unmatched.